What follows is one T cell receptor (beta chain) and its context. The Seattle patients joined while their infection was active and were tracked longitudinally afterward. The data were taken from a study of blood T cell repertoires in COVID-19. About the research overall: Acute-phase and convalescent COVID-19 samples originated in the United States, Italy and Spain. Sample material is recorded as cDNA or gDNA derived from T cells, B-cell-depleted T cells, or PBMCs.

In the original analysis: Nucleated cell counts were estimated from reference gene primer amplification. Only in-frame clones appear in the TCRdb table, and some are missing; sequencing was by immunoSEQ multiplex PCR. That table furnishes V, J and clone size, whereas the DNA furnished D and trimming. The table includes roughly 440,000 clones, about 91% detected once. Sequencing was carried out using peripheral blood. The origin of this receptor is a woman between 50 and 59 years old with COVID-19, enrolled during active disease.

The CDR3 coding sequence is TGCGCCAGCAGCTTGGACAGGGGTCCCTCTGGGGCCAACGTCCTGACTTTC. It specifies CASSLDRGPSGANVLTF. The chain combines TRBV5-1 with TRBJ2-6, with TRBD1 matching 7 bases. Per germline, CDR1 SGHRS and CDR2 YFSETQ. The trim removed 0 bases at V and 0 bases at J, leaving 3 bases unmatched. This CDR3 is built from 17 residues.